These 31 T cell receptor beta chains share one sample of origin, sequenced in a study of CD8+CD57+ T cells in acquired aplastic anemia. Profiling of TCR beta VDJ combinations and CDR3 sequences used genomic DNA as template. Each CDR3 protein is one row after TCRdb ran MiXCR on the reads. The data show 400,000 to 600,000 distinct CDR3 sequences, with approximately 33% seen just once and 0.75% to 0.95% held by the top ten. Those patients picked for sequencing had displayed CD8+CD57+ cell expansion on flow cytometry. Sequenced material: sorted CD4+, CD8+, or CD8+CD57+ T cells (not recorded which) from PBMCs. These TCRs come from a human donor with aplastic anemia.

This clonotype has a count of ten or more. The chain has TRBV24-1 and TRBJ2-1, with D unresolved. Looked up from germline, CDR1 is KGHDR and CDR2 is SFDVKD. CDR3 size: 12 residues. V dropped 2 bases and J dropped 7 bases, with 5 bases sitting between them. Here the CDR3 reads CATSDSRNEQFF. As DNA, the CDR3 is TGTGCCACCAGTGATTCCAGAAATGAGCAGTTCTTC.

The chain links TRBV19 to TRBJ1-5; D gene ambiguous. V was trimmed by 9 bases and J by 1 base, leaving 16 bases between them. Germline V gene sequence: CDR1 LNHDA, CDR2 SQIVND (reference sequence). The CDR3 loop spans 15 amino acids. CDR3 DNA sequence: TGTGCCAGCACCCAAGAGGGAGGGAGCAATCAGCCCCAGCATTTT. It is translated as CASTQEGGSNQPQHF.

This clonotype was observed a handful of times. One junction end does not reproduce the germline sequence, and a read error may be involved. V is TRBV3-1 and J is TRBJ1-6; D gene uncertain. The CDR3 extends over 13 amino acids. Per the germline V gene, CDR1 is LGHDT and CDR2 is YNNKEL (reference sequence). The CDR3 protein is CASTQRADSPLHF. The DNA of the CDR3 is TGTGCCAGCACCCAAAGGGCGGATTCACCCCTCCACTTT.

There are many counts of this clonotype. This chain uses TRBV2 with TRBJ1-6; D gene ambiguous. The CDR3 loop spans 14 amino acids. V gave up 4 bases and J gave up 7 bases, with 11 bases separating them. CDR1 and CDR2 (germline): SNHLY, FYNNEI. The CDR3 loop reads CASSANSLNSPLHF. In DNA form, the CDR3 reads TGTGCCAGCAGTGCAAACAGCCTGAATTCACCCCTCCACTTT. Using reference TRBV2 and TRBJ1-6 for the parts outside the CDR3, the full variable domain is EPEVTQTPSHQVTQMGQEVILRCVPISNHLYFYWYRQILGQKVEFLVSFYNNEISEKSEIFDDQFSVERPDGSNFTLKIRSTKLEDSAMYFCASSANSLNSPLHFGNGTRLTVT.

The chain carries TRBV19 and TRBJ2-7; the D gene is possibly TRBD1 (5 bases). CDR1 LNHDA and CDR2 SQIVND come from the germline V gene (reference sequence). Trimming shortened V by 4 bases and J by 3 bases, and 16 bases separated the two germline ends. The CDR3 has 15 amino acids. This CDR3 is CASSTTSTARYEQYF. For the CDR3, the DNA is TGTGCCAGTAGTACGACTTCGACAGCACGCTACGAGCAGTACTTC.

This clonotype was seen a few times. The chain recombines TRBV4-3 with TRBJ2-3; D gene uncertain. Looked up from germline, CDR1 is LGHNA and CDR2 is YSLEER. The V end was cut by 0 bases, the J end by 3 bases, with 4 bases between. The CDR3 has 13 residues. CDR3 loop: CASSQDKTDTQYF. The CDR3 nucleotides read TGCGCCAGCAGCCAAGATAAAACAGATACGCAGTATTTT.

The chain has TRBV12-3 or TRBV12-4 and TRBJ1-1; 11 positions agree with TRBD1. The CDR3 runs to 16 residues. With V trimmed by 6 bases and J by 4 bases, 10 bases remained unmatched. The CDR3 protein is CASSRTGGRAGTEAFF. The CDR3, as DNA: TGTGCCAGCAGCCGGACAGGGGGCAGGGCGGGCACTGAAGCTTTCTTT.

In nucleotides, the CDR3 is TGTGTTGTCGAGATTATAGCAGGCAGCCTGAACACTGAAGCTTTCTTT. Its translation: CVVEIIAGSLNTEAFF. V and J are TRBV7-8 and TRBJ1-1; D is uncertain. Germline CDR1 reads SGHVS; CDR2 reads FQNEAQ. There are 16 residues in the CDR3.

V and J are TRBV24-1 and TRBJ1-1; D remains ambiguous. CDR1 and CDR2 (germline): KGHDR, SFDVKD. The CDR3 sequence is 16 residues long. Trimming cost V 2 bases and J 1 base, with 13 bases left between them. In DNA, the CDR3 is TGTGCCACCAGTGATTGGATGCAAGGAGGGAACACTGAAGCTTTCTTT. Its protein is CATSDWMQGGNTEAFF.

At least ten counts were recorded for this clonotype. The CDR3 region is CASSRPDSYEQYF. For the CDR3, the DNA is TGTGCCAGCAGCCGACCCGACAGCTACGAGCAGTACTTC. J is TRBJ2-7 and V is TRBV2; perhaps TRBD1 as D (5 bases). Looked up from germline, CDR1 is SNHLY and CDR2 is FYNNEI. The germline V and J ends were trimmed by 6 bases and 3 bases, with 12 bases remaining between them. The CDR3 consists of 13 residues.

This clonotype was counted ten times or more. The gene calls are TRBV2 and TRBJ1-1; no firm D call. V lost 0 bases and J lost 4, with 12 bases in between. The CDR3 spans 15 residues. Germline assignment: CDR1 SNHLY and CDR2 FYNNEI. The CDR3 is CASSEALGIGTEAFF. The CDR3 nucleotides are TGTGCCAGCAGTGAAGCCTTAGGGATTGGCACTGAAGCTTTCTTT.

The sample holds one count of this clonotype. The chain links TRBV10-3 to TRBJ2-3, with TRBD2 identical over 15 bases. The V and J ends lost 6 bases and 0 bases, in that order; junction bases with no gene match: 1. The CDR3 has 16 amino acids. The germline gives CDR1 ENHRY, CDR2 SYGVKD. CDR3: CAIRGTSGGSTDTQYF. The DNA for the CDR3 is TGTGCCATCAGGGGGACTAGCGGGGGGAGCACAGATACGCAGTATTTT.

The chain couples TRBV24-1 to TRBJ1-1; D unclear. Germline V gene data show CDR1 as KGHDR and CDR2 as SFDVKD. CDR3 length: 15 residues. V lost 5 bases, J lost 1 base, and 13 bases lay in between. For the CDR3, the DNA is TGTGCCACCAGTGGGTTAGGGATGAAGAACACTGAAGCTTTCTTT. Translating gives CATSGLGMKNTEAFF.

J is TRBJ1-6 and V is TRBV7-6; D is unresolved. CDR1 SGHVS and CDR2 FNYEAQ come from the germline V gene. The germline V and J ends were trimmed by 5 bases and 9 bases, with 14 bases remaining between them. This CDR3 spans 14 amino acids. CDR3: CASSPTWQPSPLHF. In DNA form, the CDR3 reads TGTGCCAGCAGCCCTACGTGGCAGCCTTCACCCCTCCACTTT.

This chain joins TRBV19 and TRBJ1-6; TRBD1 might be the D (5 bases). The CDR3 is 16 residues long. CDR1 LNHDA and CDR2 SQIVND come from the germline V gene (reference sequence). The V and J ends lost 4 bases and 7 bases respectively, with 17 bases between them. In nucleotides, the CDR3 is TGTGCCAGTAGTAATATCAGGGAAATCGAGAATTCACCCCTCCACTTT. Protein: CASSNIREIENSPLHF.

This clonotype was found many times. CDR3: CASRTGGANTEAFF. The DNA for the CDR3 is TGTGCCAGTAGAACAGGGGGCGCGAACACTGAAGCTTTCTTT. The chain combines TRBV19 with TRBJ1-1; TRBD1 matches at 9 bases. Unmatched junction bases numbered 3, after V lost 6 bases and J lost 1 base. Germline V gives CDR1 LNHDA, CDR2 SQIVND (reference sequence). CDR3 size: 14 residues. Based on the CDR3 plus reference TRBV19 and TRBJ1-1, the full variable domain is DGGITQSPKYLFRKEGQNVTLSCEQNLNHDAMYWYRQDPGQGLRLIYYSQIVNDFQKGDIAEGYSVSREKKESFPLTVTSAQKNPTAFYLCASRTGGANTEAFFGQGTRLTVV.

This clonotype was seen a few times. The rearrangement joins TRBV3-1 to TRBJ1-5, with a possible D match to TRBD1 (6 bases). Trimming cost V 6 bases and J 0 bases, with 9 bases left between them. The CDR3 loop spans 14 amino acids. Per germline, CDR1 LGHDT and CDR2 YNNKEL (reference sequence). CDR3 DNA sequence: TGTGCCAGCAGTCGGGACAATAGCAATCAGCCCCAGCATTTT. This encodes CASSRDNSNQPQHF. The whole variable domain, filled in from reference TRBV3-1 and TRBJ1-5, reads DTAVSQTPKYLVTQMGNDKSIKCEQNLGHDTMYWYKQDSKKFLKIMFSYNNKELIINETVPNRFSPKSPDKAHLNLHINSLELGDSAVYFCASSRDNSNQPQHFGDGTRLSIL.

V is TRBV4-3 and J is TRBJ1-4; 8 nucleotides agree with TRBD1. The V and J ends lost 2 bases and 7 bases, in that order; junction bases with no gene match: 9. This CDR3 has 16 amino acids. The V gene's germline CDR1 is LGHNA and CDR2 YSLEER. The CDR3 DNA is TGCGCCAGCAGCCAAAACTCCGGGACAGGCCCTGAAAAACTGTTTTTT. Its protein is CASSQNSGTGPEKLFF.

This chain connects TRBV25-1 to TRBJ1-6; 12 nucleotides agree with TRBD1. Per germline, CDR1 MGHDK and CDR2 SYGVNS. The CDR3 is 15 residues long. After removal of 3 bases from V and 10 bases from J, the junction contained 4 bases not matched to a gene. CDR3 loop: CASSEGDRGRSPLHF. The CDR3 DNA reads TGTGCCAGCAGTGAGGGGGACAGGGGGCGGTCACCCCTCCACTTT.

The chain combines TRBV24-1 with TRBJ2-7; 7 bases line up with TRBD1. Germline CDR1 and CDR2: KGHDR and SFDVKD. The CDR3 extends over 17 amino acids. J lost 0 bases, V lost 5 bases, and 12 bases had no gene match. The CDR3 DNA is TGTGCCACCAGTGGGGTACCGGGACAGTTTAACTCCTACGAGCAGTACTTC. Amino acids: CATSGVPGQFNSYEQYF.

This CDR3 is CASTLGGARYNEQFF. CDR3 sequence (DNA): TGTGCCAGTACCCTTGGGGGGGCGCGATACAATGAGCAGTTCTTC. The chain uses TRBV19 and TRBJ2-1, with D possibly TRBD2 on 7 matching bases. The V end lost 7 bases, the J end lost 4 bases, and 17 bases lay between the germline ends. Germline-derived CDR1 and CDR2 are LNHDA and SQIVND (reference sequence). The CDR3 contains 15 residues.

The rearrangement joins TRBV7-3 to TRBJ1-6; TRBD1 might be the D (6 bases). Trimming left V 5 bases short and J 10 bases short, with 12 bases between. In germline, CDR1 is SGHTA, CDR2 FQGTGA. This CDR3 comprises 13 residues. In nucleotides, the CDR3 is TGTGCCAGCAGCGGAACAGGGCAATCACCCCTCCACTTT. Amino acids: CASSGTGQSPLHF.

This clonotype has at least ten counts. Here the CDR3 DNA reads TGTGCCAGCAGCTTAGCGGCAGCCTATGGCTACACCTTC. Amino acid sequence: CASSLAAAYGYTF. The J gene is TRBJ1-2, the V gene TRBV7-2; D gene ambiguous. This CDR3 spans 13 amino acids. CDR1 SGHTA and CDR2 FQGNSA come from the germline V gene. Trimming shortened V by 0 bases and J by 4 bases, and 6 bases separated the two germline ends.

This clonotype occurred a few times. In nucleotides, the CDR3 is TGTGCCAGCAGCCGAGAGGTGGCCCTAAGTAATTCACCCCTCCACTTT. Translated: CASSREVALSNSPLHF. The chain carries TRBV4-2 and TRBJ1-6; no clear D. Trimming removed 4 bases at V and 6 bases at J, with 16 bases between. The CDR3 is 16 amino acids. The germline V gene encodes CDR1 LGHNA and CDR2 YNFKEQ.

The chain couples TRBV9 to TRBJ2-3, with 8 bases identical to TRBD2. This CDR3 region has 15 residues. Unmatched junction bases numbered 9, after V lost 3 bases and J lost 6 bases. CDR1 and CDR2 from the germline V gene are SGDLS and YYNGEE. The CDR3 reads CASSADRGGQDTQYF. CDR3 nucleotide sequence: TGTGCCAGCAGCGCCGATCGGGGGGGTCAGGATACGCAGTATTTT.

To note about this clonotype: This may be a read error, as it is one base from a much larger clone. The CDR3 reads CASSLGTGFGYTF. The CDR3, as DNA: TGTGCCAGCAGCCTGGGGACAGGATTTGGCTACACCTTC. The chain carries TRBV13 and TRBJ1-2; 8 bases agree with TRBD1. The V segment lost 5 bases and the J segment 7 bases; nucleotides outside the gene matches: 6. CDR1 is PRHDT and CDR2 is FYEKMQ in the germline V gene (reference sequence). There are 13 residues in the CDR3.

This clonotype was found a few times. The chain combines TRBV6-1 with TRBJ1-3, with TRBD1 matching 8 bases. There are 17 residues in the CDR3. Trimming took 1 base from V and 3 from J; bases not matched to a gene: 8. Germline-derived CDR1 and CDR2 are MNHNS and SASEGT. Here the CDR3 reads CASSEGVSRGLGNTIYF. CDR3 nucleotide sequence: TGTGCCAGCAGTGAAGGGGTGAGCAGGGGGCTTGGAAACACCATATATTTT.

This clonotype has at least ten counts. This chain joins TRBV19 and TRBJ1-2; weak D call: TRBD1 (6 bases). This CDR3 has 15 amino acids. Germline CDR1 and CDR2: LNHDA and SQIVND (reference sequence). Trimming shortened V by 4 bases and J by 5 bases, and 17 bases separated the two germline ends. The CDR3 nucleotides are TGTGCCAGTAGTACCCGACAGGCACTTTCATATGGCTACACCTTC. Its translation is CASSTRQALSYGYTF. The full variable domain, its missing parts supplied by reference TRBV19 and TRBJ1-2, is DGGITQSPKYLFRKEGQNVTLSCEQNLNHDAMYWYRQDPGQGLRLIYYSQIVNDFQKGDIAEGYSVSREKKESFPLTVTSAQKNPTAFYLCASSTRQALSYGYTFGSGTRLTVV.

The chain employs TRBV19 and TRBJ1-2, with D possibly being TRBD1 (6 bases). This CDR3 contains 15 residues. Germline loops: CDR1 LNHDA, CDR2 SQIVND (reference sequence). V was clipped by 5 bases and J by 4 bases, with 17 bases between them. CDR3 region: CASSVDGTKIYGYTF. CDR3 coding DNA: TGTGCCAGTAGTGTCGACGGGACAAAGATCTATGGCTACACCTTC.

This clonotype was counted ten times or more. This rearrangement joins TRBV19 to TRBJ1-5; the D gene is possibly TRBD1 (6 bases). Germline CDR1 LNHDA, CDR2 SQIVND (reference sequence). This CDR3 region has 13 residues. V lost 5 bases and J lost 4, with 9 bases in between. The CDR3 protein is CASSSTGNQPQHF. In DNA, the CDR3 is TGTGCCAGTAGTTCTACAGGGAATCAGCCCCAGCATTTT.

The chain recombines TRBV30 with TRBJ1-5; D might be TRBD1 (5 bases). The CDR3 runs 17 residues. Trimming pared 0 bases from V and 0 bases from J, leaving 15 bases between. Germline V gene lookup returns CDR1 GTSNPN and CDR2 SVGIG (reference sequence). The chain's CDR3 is CAWSVARGSVSNQPQHF. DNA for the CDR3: TGTGCCTGGAGTGTAGCAAGGGGATCGGTTAGCAATCAGCCCCAGCATTTT.